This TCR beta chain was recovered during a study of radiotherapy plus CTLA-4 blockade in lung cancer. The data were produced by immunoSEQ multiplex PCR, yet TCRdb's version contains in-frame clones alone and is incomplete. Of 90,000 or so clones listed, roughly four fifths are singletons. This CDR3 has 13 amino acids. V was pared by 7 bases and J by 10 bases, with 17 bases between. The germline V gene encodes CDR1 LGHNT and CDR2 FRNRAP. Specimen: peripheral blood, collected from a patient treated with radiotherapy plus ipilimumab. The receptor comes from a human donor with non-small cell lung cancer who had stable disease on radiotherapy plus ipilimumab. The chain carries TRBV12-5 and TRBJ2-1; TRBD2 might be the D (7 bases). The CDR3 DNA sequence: TGTGCTAGTGCCTTAGGGACACTAGCGGAGCAGTTCTTC. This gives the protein CASALGTLAEQFF. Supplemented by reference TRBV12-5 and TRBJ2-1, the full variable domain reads DARVTQTPRHKVTEMGQEVTMRCQPILGHNTVFWYRQTMMQGLELLAYFRNRAPLDDSGMPKDRFSAEMPDATLATLKIQPSEPRDSAVYFCASALGTLAEQFFGPGTRLTVL.